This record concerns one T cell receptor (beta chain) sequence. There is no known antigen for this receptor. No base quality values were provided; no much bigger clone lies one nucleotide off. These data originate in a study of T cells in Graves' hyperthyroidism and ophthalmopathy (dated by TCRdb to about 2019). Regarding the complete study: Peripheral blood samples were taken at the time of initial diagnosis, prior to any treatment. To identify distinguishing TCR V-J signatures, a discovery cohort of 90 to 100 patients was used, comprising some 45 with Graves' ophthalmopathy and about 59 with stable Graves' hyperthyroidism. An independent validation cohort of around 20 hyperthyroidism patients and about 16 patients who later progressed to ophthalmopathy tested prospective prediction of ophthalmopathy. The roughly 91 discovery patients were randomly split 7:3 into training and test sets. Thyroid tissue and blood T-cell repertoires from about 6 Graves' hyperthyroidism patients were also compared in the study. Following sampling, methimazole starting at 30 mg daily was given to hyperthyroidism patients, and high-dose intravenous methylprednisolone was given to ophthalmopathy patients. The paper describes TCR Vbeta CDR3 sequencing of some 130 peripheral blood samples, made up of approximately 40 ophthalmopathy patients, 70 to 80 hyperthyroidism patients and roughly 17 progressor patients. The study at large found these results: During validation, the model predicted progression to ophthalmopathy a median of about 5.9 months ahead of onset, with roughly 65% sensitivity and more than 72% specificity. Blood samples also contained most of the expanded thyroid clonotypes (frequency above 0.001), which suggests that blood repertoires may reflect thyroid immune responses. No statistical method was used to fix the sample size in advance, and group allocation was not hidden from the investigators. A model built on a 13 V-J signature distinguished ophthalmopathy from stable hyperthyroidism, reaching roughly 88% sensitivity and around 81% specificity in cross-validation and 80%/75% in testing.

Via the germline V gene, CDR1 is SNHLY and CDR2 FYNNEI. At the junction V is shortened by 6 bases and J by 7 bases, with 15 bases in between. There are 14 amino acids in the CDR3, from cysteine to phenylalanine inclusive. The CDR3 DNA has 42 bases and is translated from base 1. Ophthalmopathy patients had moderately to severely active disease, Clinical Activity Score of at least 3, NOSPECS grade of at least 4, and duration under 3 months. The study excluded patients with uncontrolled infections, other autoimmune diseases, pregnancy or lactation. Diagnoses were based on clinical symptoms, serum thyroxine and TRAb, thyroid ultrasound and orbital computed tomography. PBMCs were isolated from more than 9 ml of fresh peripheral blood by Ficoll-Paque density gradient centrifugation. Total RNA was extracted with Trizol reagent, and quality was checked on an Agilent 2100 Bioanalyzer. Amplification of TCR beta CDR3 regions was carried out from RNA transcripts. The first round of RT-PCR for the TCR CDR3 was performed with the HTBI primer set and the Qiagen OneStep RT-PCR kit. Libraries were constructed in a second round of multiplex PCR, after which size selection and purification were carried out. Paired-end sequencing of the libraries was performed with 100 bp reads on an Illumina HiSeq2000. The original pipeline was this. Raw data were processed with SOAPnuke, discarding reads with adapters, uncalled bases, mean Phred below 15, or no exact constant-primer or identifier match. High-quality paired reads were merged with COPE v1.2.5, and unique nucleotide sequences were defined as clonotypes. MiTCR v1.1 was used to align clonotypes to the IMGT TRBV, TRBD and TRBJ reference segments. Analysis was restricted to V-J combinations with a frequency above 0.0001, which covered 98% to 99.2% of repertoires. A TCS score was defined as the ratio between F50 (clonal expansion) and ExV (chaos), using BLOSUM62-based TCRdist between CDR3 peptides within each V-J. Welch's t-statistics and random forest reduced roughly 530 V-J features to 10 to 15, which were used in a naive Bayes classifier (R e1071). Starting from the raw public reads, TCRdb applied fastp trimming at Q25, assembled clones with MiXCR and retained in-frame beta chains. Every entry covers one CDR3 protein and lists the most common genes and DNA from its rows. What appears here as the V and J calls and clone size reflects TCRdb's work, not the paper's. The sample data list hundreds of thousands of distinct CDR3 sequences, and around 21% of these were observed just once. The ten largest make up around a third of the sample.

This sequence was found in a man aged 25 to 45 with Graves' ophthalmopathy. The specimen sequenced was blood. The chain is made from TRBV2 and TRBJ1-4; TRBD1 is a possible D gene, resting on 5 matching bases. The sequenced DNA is TGTGCCAGCAGGGCAAGGGTTGGGACTGAAAAACTGTTTTTT. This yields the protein CASRARVGTEKLFF. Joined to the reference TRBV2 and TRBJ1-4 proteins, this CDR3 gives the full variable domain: EPEVTQTPSHQVTQMGQEVILRCVPISNHLYFYWYRQILGQKVEFLVSFYNNEISEKSEIFDDQFSVERPDGSNFTLKIRSTKLEDSAMYFCASRARVGTEKLFFGSGTQLSVL.